Listed here are 3 T cell receptor beta chains from one sample, sequenced in a study of shared clonotypes between healthy human individuals. Produced via immunoSEQ multiplex PCR; TCRdb's table is partial and in-frame only. The sample gives about 680,000 clones, around four fifths of which show up once; around 2% is in the top ten. Sequenced material: memory CD4+ T cells sorted from blood. Subset indicated: CD45RA-negative fraction. The source of these receptors is a woman aged 25 to 39 in good health.

V is TRBV18 and J is TRBJ1-4, with 7 bases identical to TRBD1. Germline V gives CDR1 KGHSH, CDR2 LQKENI. J gave up 7 bases and V 4 bases, and 6 bases lay outside the gene matches. The CDR3 is 14 residues long. CDR3 in amino acids: CASSQGASGEKLFF. In nucleotides, the CDR3 is TGTGCCAGCTCACAGGGGGCCTCTGGTGAAAAACTGTTTTTT.

V and J are TRBV18 and TRBJ2-1; 11 bases match TRBD1. V dropped 6 bases and J dropped 3; count of bases not matched to a gene: 4. CDR1 and CDR2 from the germline V gene are KGHSH and LQKENI. This CDR3 is built from 15 residues. DNA for the CDR3: TGTGCCAGCTCGCAGGGACAGGGGGACTACAATGAGCAGTTCTTC. This translates into CASSQGQGDYNEQFF.

The table lists this clone with a few counts. The chain joins TRBV2 to TRBJ1-5, with D maybe TRBD1 (6 bases). The germline V and J ends were trimmed by 3 bases and 5 bases, with 14 bases remaining between them. Germline CDR1 and CDR2: SNHLY and FYNNEI. The CDR3 covers 15 residues. This CDR3 is CASSEGPNRDQPQHF. The CDR3 DNA is TGTGCCAGCAGTGAGGGTCCAAACAGGGATCAGCCCCAGCATTTT.